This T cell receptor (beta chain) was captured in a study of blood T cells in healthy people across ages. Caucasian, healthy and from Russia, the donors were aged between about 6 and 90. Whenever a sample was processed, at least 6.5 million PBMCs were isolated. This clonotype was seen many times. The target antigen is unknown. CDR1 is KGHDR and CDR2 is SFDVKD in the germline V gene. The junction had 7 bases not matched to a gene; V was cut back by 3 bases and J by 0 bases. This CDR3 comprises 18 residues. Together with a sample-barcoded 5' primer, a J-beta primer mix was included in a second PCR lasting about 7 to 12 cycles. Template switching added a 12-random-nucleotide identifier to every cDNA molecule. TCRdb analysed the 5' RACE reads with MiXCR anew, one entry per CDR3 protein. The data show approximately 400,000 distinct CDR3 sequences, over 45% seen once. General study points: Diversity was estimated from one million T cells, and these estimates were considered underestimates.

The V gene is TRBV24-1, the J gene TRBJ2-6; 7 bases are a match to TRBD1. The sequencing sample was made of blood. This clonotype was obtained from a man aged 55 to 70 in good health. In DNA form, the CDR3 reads TGTGCCACCAGTGATACGGGACAGCGACTCTCTGGGGCCAACGTCCTGACTTTC. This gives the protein CATSDTGQRLSGANVLTF.